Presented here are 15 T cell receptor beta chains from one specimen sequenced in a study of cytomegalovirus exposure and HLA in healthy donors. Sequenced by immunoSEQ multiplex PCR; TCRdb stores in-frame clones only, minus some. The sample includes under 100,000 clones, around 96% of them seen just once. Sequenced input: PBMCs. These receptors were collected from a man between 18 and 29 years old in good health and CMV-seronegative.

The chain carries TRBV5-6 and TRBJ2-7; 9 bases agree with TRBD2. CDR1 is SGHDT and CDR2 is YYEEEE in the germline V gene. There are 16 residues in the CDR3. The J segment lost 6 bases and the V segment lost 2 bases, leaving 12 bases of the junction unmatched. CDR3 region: CASSLASGGRRSEQYV. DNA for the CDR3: TGTGCCAGCAGCTTAGCAAGCGGGGGGCGTCGGTCCGAGCAGTACGTC.

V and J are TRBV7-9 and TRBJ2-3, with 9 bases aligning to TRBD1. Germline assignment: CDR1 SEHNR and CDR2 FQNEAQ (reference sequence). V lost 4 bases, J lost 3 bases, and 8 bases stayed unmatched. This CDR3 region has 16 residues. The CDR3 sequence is CASSSTPGQGTDTQYF. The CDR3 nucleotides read TGTGCCAGCAGCTCAACTCCGGGACAGGGAACAGATACGCAGTATTTT.

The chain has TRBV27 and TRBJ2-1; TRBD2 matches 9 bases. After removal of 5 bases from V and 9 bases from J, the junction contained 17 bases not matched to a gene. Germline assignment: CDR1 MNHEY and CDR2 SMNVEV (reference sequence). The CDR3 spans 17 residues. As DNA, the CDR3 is TGTGCCAGCAGTCATCTTGGGGAGGCTAGCGGGATCGGTGAGCAGTTCTTC. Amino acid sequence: CASSHLGEASGIGEQFF.

CDR3: CATSTSDAYTDTQYF. The CDR3, as DNA: TGTGCCACGTCGACTAGCGACGCCTACACAGATACGCAGTATTTT. The V gene is TRBV19, the J gene TRBJ2-3, with TRBD2 matching 8 bases. The V gene's germline CDR1 is LNHDA and CDR2 SQIVND (reference sequence). With V trimmed by 10 bases and J by 2 bases, 11 bases remained unmatched. The CDR3 length is 15 residues.

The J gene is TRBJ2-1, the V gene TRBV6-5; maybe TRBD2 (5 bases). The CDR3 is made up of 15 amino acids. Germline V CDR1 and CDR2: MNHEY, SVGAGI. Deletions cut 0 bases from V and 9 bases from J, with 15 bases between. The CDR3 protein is CASSYSKAPGSEQFF. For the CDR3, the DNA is TGTGCCAGCAGTTACTCGAAAGCCCCGGGAAGTGAGCAGTTCTTC.

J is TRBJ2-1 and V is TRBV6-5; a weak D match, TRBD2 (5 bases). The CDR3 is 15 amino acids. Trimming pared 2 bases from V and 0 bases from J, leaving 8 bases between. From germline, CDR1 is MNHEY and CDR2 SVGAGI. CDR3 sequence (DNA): TGTGCCAGCAGTTACGGGAGCAGCTCCTACAATGAGCAGTTCTTC. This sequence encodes CASSYGSSSYNEQFF.

CDR3 sequence: CAITKGVWTEAFF. Written as DNA, the CDR3 is TGTGCCATCACCAAGGGGGTATGGACTGAAGCTTTCTTT. V gene TRBV10-3 combines with J gene TRBJ1-1; D may be TRBD1 (6 bases). Germline lookup yields CDR1 ENHRY and CDR2 SYGVKD. V was shortened by 7 bases and J by 5 bases, with 14 bases between the two germline ends. The CDR3 consists of 13 residues.

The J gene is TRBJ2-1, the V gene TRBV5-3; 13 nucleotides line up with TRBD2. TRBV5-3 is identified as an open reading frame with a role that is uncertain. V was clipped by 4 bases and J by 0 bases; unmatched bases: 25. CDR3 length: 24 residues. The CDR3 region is CARSEGLAGVGGNFKFRSYNEQFF. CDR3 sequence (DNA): TGTGCCAGAAGCGAAGGACTAGCGGGAGTGGGTGGCAATTTCAAATTTCGCTCCTACAATGAGCAGTTCTTC.

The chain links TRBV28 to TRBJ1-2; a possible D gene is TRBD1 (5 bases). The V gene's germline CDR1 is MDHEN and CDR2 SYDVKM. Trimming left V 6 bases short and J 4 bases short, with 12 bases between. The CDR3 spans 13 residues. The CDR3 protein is CASSPDRVYGYTF. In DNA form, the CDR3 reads TGTGCCAGCAGCCCCGACAGAGTCTATGGCTACACCTTC.

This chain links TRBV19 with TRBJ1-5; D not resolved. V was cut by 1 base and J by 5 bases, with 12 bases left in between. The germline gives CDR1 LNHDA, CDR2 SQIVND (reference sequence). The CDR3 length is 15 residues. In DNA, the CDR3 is TGTGCCAGTAGTATAGCGTCAGTTCTCTATCAGCCCCAGCATTTT. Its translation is CASSIASVLYQPQHF. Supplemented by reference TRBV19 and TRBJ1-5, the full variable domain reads DGGITQSPKYLFRKEGQNVTLSCEQNLNHDAMYWYRQDPGQGLRLIYYSQIVNDFQKGDIAEGYSVSREKKESFPLTVTSAQKNPTAFYLCASSIASVLYQPQHFGDGTRLSIL.

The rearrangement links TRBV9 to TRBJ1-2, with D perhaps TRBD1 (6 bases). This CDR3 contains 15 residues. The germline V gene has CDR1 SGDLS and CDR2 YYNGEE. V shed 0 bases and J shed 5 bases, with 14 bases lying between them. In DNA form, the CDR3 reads TGTGCCAGCAGCGTAGCTAGAGGGGGTCAATATGGCTACACCTTC. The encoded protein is CASSVARGGQYGYTF.

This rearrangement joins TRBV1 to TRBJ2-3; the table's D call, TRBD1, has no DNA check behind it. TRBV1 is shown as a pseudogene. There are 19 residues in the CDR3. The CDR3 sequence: CTSSQEVTGEAFSTDTQYF. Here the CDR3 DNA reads TGCACCAGCAGCCAAGAAGTTACAGGGGAAGCTTTTAGCACAGATACGCAGTATTTT.

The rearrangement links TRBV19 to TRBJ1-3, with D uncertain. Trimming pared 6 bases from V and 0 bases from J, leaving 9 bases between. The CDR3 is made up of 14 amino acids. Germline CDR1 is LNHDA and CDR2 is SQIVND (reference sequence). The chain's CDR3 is CASSHPGSGNTIYF. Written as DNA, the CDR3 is TGTGCCAGTAGCCACCCAGGCTCTGGAAACACCATATATTTT.

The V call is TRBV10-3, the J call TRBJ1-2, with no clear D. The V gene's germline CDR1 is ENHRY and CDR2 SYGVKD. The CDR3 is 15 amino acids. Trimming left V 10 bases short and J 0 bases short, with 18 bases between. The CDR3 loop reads CATPRVDGPNYGYTF. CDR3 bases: TGTGCCACCCCGCGGGTTGACGGGCCTAACTATGGCTACACCTTC.

Written as DNA, the CDR3 is TGTGCCAGCAAGGGGGAGAACACTGAAGCTTTCTTT. This translates into CASKGENTEAFF. This chain links TRBV27 with TRBJ1-1, with D possibly matching TRBD1 (6 bases). This CDR3 has 12 residues. V was shortened by 7 bases and J by 1 base, with 7 bases between the two germline ends. CDR1 and CDR2 from the germline V gene are MNHEY and SMNVEV (reference sequence).